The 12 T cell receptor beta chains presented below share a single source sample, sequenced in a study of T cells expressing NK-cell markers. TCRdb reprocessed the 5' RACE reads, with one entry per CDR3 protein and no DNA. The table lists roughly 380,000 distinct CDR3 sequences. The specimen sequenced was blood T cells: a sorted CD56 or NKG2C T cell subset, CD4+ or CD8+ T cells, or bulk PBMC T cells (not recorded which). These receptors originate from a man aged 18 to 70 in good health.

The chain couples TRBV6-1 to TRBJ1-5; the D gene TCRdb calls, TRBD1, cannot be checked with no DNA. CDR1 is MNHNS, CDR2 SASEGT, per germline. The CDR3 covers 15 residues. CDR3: CASRQGGRDNQPQHF.

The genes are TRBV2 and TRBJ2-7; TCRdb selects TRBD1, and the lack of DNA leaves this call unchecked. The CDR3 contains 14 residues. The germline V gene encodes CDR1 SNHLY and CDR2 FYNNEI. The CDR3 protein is CASRKTGGPNEQYF. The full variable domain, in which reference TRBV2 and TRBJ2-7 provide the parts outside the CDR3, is EPEVTQTPSHQVTQMGQEVILRCVPISNHLYFYWYRQILGQKVEFLVSFYNNEISEKSEIFDDQFSVERPDGSNFTLKIRSTKLEDSAMYFCASRKTGGPNEQYFGPGTRLTVT.

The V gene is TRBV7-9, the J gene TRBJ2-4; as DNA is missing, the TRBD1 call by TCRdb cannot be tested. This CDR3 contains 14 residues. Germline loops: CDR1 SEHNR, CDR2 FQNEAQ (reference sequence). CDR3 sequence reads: CASSETGAKNIQYF.

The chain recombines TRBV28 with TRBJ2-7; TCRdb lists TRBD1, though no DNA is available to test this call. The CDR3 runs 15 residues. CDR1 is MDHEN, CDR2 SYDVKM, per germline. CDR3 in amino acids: CASRKDRESSYEQYF.

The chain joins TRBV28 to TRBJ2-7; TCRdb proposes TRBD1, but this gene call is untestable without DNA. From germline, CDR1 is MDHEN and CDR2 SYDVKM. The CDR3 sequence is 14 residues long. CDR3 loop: CASSLGTGTNEQYF.

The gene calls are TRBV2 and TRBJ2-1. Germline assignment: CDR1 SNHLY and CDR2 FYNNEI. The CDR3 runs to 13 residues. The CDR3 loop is CASSEGLYNEQFF.

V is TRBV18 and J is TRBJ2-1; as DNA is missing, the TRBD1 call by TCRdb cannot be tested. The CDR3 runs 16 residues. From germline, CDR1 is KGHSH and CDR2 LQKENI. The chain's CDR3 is CASSPPNRAFNNEQFF.

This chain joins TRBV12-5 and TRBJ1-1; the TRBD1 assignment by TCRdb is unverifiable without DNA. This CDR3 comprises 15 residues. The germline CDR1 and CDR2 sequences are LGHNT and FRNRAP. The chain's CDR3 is CASGFLDRGNTEAFF.

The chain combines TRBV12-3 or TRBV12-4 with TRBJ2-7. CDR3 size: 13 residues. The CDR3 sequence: CASSLVASYEQYF.

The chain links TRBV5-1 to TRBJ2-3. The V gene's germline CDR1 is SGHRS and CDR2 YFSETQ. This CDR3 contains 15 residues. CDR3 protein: CASSLGGSTFDTQYF.

The CDR3 protein is CASRPSSGNTIYF. The chain carries TRBV6-1 and TRBJ1-3. The CDR3 is 13 amino acids. Germline CDR1 reads MNHNS; CDR2 reads SASEGT.

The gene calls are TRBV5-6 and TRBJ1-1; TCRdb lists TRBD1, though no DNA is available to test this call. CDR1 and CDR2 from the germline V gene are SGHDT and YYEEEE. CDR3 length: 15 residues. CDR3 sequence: CASSLTFGGRTEAFF.